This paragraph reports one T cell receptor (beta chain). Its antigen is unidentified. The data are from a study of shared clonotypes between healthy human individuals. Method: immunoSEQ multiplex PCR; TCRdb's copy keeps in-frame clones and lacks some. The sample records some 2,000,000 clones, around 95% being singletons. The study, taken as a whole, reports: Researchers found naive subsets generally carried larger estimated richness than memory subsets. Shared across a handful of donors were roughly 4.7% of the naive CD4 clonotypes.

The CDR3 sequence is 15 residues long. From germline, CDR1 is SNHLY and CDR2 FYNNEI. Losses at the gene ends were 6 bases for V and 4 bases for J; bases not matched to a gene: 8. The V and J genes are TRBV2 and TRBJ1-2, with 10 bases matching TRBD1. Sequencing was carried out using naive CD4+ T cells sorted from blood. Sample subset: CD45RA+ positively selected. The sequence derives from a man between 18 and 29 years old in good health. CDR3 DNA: TGTGCCAGCAGGACAGGGGGCGCCTCCAGCTATGGCTACACCTTC. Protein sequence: CASRTGGASSYGYTF.